The clone carrying this T cell receptor beta chain occurred once. This specimen belongs to a study of CD8 T cells in Susac syndrome. The V end lost 1 base, the J end lost 2 bases, and 10 bases lay between the germline ends. Germline values: CDR1 LGHNA, CDR2 YNFKEQ. CDR3 length equals 15 residues. Random-hexamer reverse transcription was applied to roughly 0.5 to 1 ug RNA. TCRdb ran MiXCR on the immunoSEQ multiplex PCR reads and lists one entry per CDR3 protein. Of approximately 160,000 distinct CDR3 sequences listed, around 96% were seen once; the top ten hold 0.095% to 0.15%. This TCR came from a human donor with Susac syndrome. This chain links TRBV4-2 with TRBJ2-3; no definite D call. Sequenced input: CD4+ T cells from PBMCs. The CDR3 spells CASSQAAQSTDTQYF. CDR3 sequence (DNA): TGTGCCAGCAGCCAAGCAGCCCAATCCACAGATACGCAGTATTTT.